The present T cell receptor beta chain was sequenced within a study of blood T cells in healthy people across ages. Sample-barcoded 5' priming and a J-beta primer mix drove a second PCR of roughly 6 to 12 cycles. TCRdb processed the 5' RACE reads anew with MiXCR; each CDR3 protein has one entry. Counted here are roughly 680,000 distinct CDR3 sequences, around 48% occurring once; the ten biggest clones make up around a third. Germline V gene lookup returns CDR1 SNHLY and CDR2 FYNNEI. The CDR3 runs 15 residues. V was pared by 6 bases and J by 2 bases, with 6 bases of the junction left unmatched. PBMCs were isolated at a quantity of at least 7 million per sample. Each sample yielded at least 6 micrograms of PBMC total RNA.

The sequence came from a woman aged 60 to 75 in good health. This rearrangement joins TRBV2 to TRBJ2-3, with TRBD2 matching 9 bases. Input material: blood. The chain's CDR3 is CASSVEREATDTQYF. The CDR3 nucleotides are TGTGCCAGCAGCGTCGAGCGGGAGGCCACAGATACGCAGTATTTT. The whole variable domain, filled in from reference TRBV2 and TRBJ2-3, reads EPEVTQTPSHQVTQMGQEVILRCVPISNHLYFYWYRQILGQKVEFLVSFYNNEISEKSEIFDDQFSVERPDGSNFTLKIRSTKLEDSAMYFCASSVEREATDTQYFGPGTRLTVL.